This is a list of T cell receptor beta chains from one sample in a study of T-cell memory formation after mild COVID-19. TCRdb re-called the 5' RACE reads with MiXCR, one entry per CDR3 protein. The sample contains 350,000 to 450,000 distinct CDR3 sequences, approximately 29% of which appear only once. The source material was PBMCs or a T cell subset sorted from them (not recorded which). Every receptor here comes from an adult woman who had mild COVID-19 (a few samples of this study predate the infection). Cell type and time point are not known. The CDR3 runs from the conserved cysteine through the conserved F or W. Each record gives: D gene, J gene, V gene, clone size, CDR3 protein, CDR3 DNA. The D gene is left open where the match is weak. Expanded clones are given a class, and other clones once, few, many or no size at all.

. | TRBJ1-1 | TRBV12-3/TRBV12-4 | few | CASRAGGMNTEAFF | TGTGCCAGCAGGGCCGGAGGGATGAACACTGAAGCTTTCTTT
TRBD1 | TRBJ2-7 | TRBV5-5 | . | CASSTDRPTGADHYEQYF | TGTGCCAGCAGCACTGACCGGCCGACAGGGGCCGACCACTACGAGCAGTACTTC
. | TRBJ2-3 | TRBV20-1 | . | CSAKRGSGADTQYF | TGCAGTGCAAAGAGGGGGTCTGGGGCAGATACGCAGTATTTT
TRBD2 | TRBJ2-1 | TRBV20-1 | few | CSARDVSGRYNEQFF | TGCAGTGCTAGAGACGTTAGCGGGAGATACAATGAGCAGTTCTTC
TRBD2 | TRBJ2-1 | TRBV7-9 | many | CASSLRSGSRDEQFF | TGTGCCAGCAGCTTGCGTAGCGGGAGTCGCGATGAGCAGTTCTTC
. | TRBJ1-1 | TRBV7-9 | . | CATALDAVLF | TGTGCCACCGCGTTGGATGCGGTCCTCTTT
TRBD1 | TRBJ2-3 | TRBV12-3/TRBV12-4 | . | CASSLFGTGSDTQYF | TGTGCCAGCAGTTTATTCGGGACAGGGTCAGATACGCAGTATTTT
. | TRBJ2-1 | TRBV29-1 | . | CSAPSYNEQFF | TGCAGCGCTCCCTCCTACAATGAGCAGTTCTTC
TRBD1 | TRBJ2-2 | TRBV24-1 | . | CATTNGTDLTGELFF | TGTGCCACCACGAACGGGACAGATCTCACCGGGGAGCTGTTTTTT
. | TRBJ2-1 | TRBV7-2 | . | CASSLVPGSEQFF | TGTGCCAGCAGCTTAGTCCCCGGATCTGAGCAGTTCTTC
. | TRBJ1-2 | TRBV4-1 | . | CASSSPEAANYGYTF | TGCGCCAGCAGCTCCCCGGAGGCTGCTAACTATGGCTACACCTTC
TRBD1 | TRBJ2-3 | TRBV3-1 | . | CASSQGQGRWVTDTQYF | TGTGCCAGCAGCCAGGGACAGGGGAGGTGGGTCACAGATACGCAGTATTTT
. | TRBJ1-6 | TRBV20-1 | . | CSARDPLRGSNNSPLHF | TGCAGTGCTAGAGACCCATTAAGAGGATCAAATAATTCACCCCTCCACTTT
TRBD2 | TRBJ2-3 | TRBV12-3/TRBV12-4 | . | CASSLGPDLAGGSPGDTQYF | TGTGCCAGCAGTCTCGGGCCGGATTTAGCGGGAGGGTCCCCAGGAGATACGCAGTATTTT
. | TRBJ2-3 | TRBV3-1 | few | CASSDGTPPTSTDTQYF | TGTGCCAGCAGTGATGGGACCCCCCCAACTTCCACAGATACGCAGTATTTT
. | TRBJ2-7 | TRBV5-6 | few | CASSNPPGQQYEQYF | TGTGCCAGCAGCAACCCTCCGGGTCAGCAATACGAGCAGTACTTC
. | TRBJ2-7 | TRBV7-2 | . | CASSTRTAGLGKQYF | TGTGCCAGCAGCACCCGGACTGCCGGCCTAGGAAAGCAGTACTTC
TRBD2 | TRBJ2-1 | TRBV7-9 | few | CASSPSGRARNEQFF | TGTGCCAGCAGCCCCAGCGGGAGGGCCAGAAATGAGCAGTTCTTC
TRBD1 | TRBJ2-7 | TRBV19 | . | CATQGAGEQYF | TGTGCCACCCAGGGGGCAGGGGAGCAGTACTTC
TRBD1 | TRBJ1-1 | TRBV4-1 | few | CASSSRDRGPANTEAFF | TGCGCCAGCAGCTCACGCGACAGGGGGCCAGCGAACACTGAAGCTTTCTTT
TRBD2 | TRBJ2-1 | TRBV5-1 | . | CASSPAGGEYNEQFF | TGCGCCAGCAGCCCAGCGGGGGGTGAATACAATGAGCAGTTCTTC
TRBD2 | TRBJ2-1 | TRBV11-3 | . | CASSPRTSEYNEQFF | TGTGCCAGCAGCCCAAGGACTAGTGAATACAATGAGCAGTTCTTC